This T cell receptor beta chain was observed in a study of response to subunit inactivated influenza vaccine. This clonotype has more than one count but fewer than ten. TCRdb independently ran MiXCR on the RT-PCR reads; one entry per CDR3 protein. The sample shows just under 550,000 distinct CDR3 sequences, under 30% of them seen only once. Trimming cost V 3 bases and J 4 bases, with 12 bases left between them. The CDR3 is made up of 14 amino acids. In addition, the sample was reused for a study of T cells expressing NK-cell markers. This second report adds: TCR beta cDNA was made by 5'RACE template switching with UMIs.

This sample comprised CD4+ T cells sorted from PBMCs, obtained 11 to 12 days after vaccination. The receptor was derived from a man aged 50-60 years who received an inactivated influenza vaccine. The chain has TRBV12-3 or TRBV12-4 and TRBJ1-1; D is unresolved. The CDR3 sequence: CASSFSLRGTEAFF. The CDR3 bases are TGTGCCAGCAGTTTTAGTCTCCGGGGCACTGAAGCTTTCTTT.